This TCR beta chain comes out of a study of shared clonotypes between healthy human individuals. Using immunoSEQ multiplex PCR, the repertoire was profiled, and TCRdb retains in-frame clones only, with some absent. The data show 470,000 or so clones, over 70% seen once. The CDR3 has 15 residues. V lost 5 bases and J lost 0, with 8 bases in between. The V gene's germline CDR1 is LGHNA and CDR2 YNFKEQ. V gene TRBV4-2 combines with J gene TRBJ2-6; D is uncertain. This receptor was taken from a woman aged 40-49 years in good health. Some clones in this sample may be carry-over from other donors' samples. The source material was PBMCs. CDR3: CASSWADSGANVLTF. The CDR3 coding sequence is TGTGCCAGCAGCTGGGCCGACTCTGGGGCCAACGTCCTGACTTTC.